The 32 T cell receptor beta chains listed next were all sequenced from one sample in a study of T cell clonality in common variable immunodeficiency. Overall study results and limits: Fewer deletions and N-nucleotide insertions were reportedly seen in common variable immunodeficiency TCR beta sequences.

The table came from immunoSEQ multiplex PCR; TCRdb's copy has only in-frame clones and leaves some out. This sample includes tens of thousands of clones with no singletons; its ten biggest clones take up 6% to 6.5%. Their recognized antigens are unknown. The specimen sequenced was peripheral blood mononuclear cells. The receptors were gathered from a human donor with common variable immunodeficiency.

Comment on this clone: Sequencing ends 3 residues short of the CDR3 end; the germline J gene provides the rest. The V gene is TRBV2, the J gene TRBJ1-2, with D uncertain. Germline loops: CDR1 SNHLY, CDR2 FYNNEI. V lost 0 bases to trimming and J lost 1 base, with 9 bases between them. The CDR3 is made up of 15 amino acids. CDR3 protein: CASSEAGVGNYGYTF. The sequenced CDR3 bases are TGTGCCAGCAGTGAAGCCGGGGTGGGTAACTATGGC.

Only a few counts were recorded for this clone. The read terminates 3 residues before the CDR3 end, so the remaining end is supplied by the germline J gene. The chain uses TRBV5-1 and TRBJ2-7; 9 positions agree with TRBD1. V lost 8 bases and J lost 5; bases outside the gene matches: 8. Germline loops: CDR1 SGHRS, CDR2 YFSETQ. The CDR3 totals 13 residues. CDR3 in amino acids: CASSRDRVDEQYF. The covered CDR3 bases are TGCGCCAGTAGCAGGGACAGGGTCGACGAG.

This clone was found a few times. The read halts 3 residues ahead of the CDR3 end, with the missing end drawn from the germline J gene. This chain joins TRBV18 and TRBJ1-5; D gene ambiguous. Trimming took off 3 bases at V and 7 bases at J, with 10 bases between the two ends. Germline CDR1 is KGHSH and CDR2 is LQKENI. The CDR3 has 13 residues. CDR3: CASSPAGDQPQHF. The CDR3 DNA, read in part, is TGTGCCAGCTCACCCGCAGGAGACCAGCCC.

There are many counts of this clone. The read gets to within 3 residues of the CDR3 end, and the germline J gene fills in the rest. The V gene is TRBV29-1, the J gene TRBJ2-3, with a tentative D call TRBD1 (5 bases). Per the germline V gene, CDR1 is SQVTM and CDR2 is ANQGSEA. This CDR3 is built from 13 residues. V was shortened by 4 bases and J by 3 bases, with 11 bases between the two germline ends. The DNA read from the CDR3 is TGCAGCGTTGCAAGGGGTGGTACAGATACG. This encodes CSVARGGTDT. The whole CDR3 protein is CSVARGGTDTQYF.

The table lists this clone with a few counts. The read ends 3 residues shy of where the CDR3 ends; the end is completed using the germline J gene. The rearrangement uses TRBV19 and TRBJ1-5; 9 bases match TRBD1. The V segment lost 5 bases and the J segment 3 bases; nucleotides outside the gene matches: 17. There are 19 residues in the CDR3. The germline V gene has CDR1 LNHDA and CDR2 SQIVND (reference sequence). CDR3 DNA, as far as it was read: TGTGCCAGTAGTGCCCCCGGAGGGGACAGGGAGAGGTTCAATCAGCCC. Translating gives CASSAPGGDRERFNQP. The complete CDR3 protein is CASSAPGGDRERFNQPQHF. Full variable domain (remainder filled in from reference TRBV19 and TRBJ1-5): DGGITQSPKYLFRKEGQNVTLSCEQNLNHDAMYWYRQDPGQGLRLIYYSQIVNDFQKGDIAEGYSVSREKKESFPLTVTSAQKNPTAFYLCASSAPGGDRERFNQPQHFGDGTRLSIL.

Comments on this clone: The read falls 3 residues short of the CDR3 end, and the missing part is taken from the germline J gene. This chain joins TRBV6-2 or TRBV6-3 and TRBJ2-7, with TRBD2 identical over 12 bases. This CDR3 has 14 amino acids. The germline V gene encodes CDR1 MNHEY and CDR2 SVGEGT. V lost 5 bases and J lost 3; bases outside the gene matches: 2. This CDR3 is CASSRLAGDYEQYF. Partial CDR3 DNA: TGTGCCAGCAGTAGACTAGCGGGGGACTACGAG.

This clone was counted between two and nine times. The read is 3 residues too short to cover the CDR3 end, so that end is filled in from the germline J gene. This chain connects TRBV19 to TRBJ2-1, with a tentative D call TRBD2 (5 bases). CDR1 and CDR2 (germline): LNHDA, SQIVND (reference sequence). The CDR3 is 15 amino acids. Trimming took off 7 bases at V and 4 bases at J, with 17 bases between the two ends. This CDR3 is CASKLGYEGYNEQFF. CDR3 bases read: TGTGCCAGTAAGTTGGGCTACGAGGGTTACAATGAG.

This clone was seen ten or more times. The read halts 3 residues ahead of the CDR3 end, with the missing end drawn from the germline J gene. The gene calls are TRBV20-1 and TRBJ1-2; TRBD1 agrees at 8 bases. The CDR3 is 14 amino acids. Looked up from germline, CDR1 is DFQATT and CDR2 is SNEGSKA (reference sequence). With V trimmed by 0 bases and J by 3 bases, 3 bases remained unmatched. Partial CDR3 DNA: TGCAGTGCTAGAGACGAGACAGGGGACTATGGC. Translation: CSARDETGDYG. The CDR3 reads in full as CSARDETGDYGYTF.

This clone appeared a few times. Coverage ceases 3 residues before the CDR3 finishes, and the germline J gene fills in the end. V gene TRBV18 combines with J gene TRBJ2-5, with a tentative D call TRBD1 (6 bases). V lost 3 bases and J lost 4, with 18 bases in between. CDR3 size: 16 residues. In germline, CDR1 is KGHSH, CDR2 LQKENI. CDR3 protein: CASSPGAEKISETQYF. The CDR3 DNA, read in part, is TGTGCCAGCTCACCGGGGGCAGAGAAAATCTCAGAGACC.

A note on this clone: The read falls 3 residues short of the CDR3 end, and the missing part is taken from the germline J gene. V and J are TRBV7-2 and TRBJ2-1; the match to TRBD1 covers 9 bases. The germline V gene encodes CDR1 SGHTA and CDR2 FQGNSA. J was trimmed by 7 bases and V by 4 bases; bases with no gene match: 8. The CDR3 totals 15 residues. CDR3 DNA, as far as it was read: TGTGCCAGCAGCTCCGGGACAGGGACTGGGAATGAG. It codes for CASSSGTGTGNE. The full CDR3 reads CASSSGTGTGNEQFF.

About this clone itself: The read terminates 3 residues ahead of where the CDR3 ends, so the germline J gene completes it. The rearrangement uses TRBV29-1 and TRBJ1-2; perhaps TRBD1 as D (6 bases). This CDR3 spans 13 amino acids. V was clipped by 3 bases and J by 4 bases, with 12 bases between them. From germline, CDR1 is SQVTM and CDR2 ANQGSEA. The chain's CDR3 is CSVDVSGAYGYTF. The CDR3 bases that were read are TGCAGCGTTGACGTTTCAGGGGCCTATGGC.

This clone came up many times. With the read ending 3 residues before the CDR3 end, the germline J gene is used to fill in that end. The chain recombines TRBV19 with TRBJ1-5; 7 positions agree with TRBD1. Germline V CDR1 and CDR2: LNHDA, SQIVND (reference sequence). The V gene end was trimmed by 3 bases and the J gene end by 4 bases; junction bases not matched to a gene: 12. The CDR3 sequence is 17 residues long. This CDR3 reads CASSILLPGQKNQPQHF. The sequenced part of the CDR3 DNA is TGTGCCAGTAGTATTCTCCTACCGGGACAGAAGAATCAGCCC.

This clone has more than one count but fewer than ten. The read ends 3 residues early relative to the CDR3; the germline J gene fills the gap. The chain is built from TRBV2 and TRBJ2-3, with 12 nucleotides matching TRBD2. The V gene's germline CDR1 is SNHLY and CDR2 FYNNEI. This CDR3 has 17 amino acids. V lost 2 bases to trimming and J lost 7 bases; unmatched junction nucleotides: 10. CDR3 DNA (partial): TGTGCCAGCAGTGAACCTCCACTAGCGGGGGGACCTCATACG. Protein: CASSEPPLAGGPHT. The entire CDR3 protein reads CASSEPPLAGGPHTQYF.

In regard to this clone: The DNA ends 3 residues before the CDR3 does, and the rest of the CDR3 is filled in from the germline J gene. V gene TRBV7-3 combines with J gene TRBJ2-5; TRBD2 matches at 8 bases. The CDR3 contains 15 residues. Unmatched junction bases numbered 2, after V lost 2 bases and J lost 0 bases. Germline assignment: CDR1 SGHTA and CDR2 FQGTGA. Incomplete CDR3 DNA: TGTGCCAGCAGCTTAGCGGGGGGTTACCAAGAGACC. Translating it yields CASSLAGGYQET. The complete CDR3 protein is CASSLAGGYQETQYF.

Concerning this clone: The read is 3 residues too short to cover the CDR3 end, so that end is filled in from the germline J gene. The chain employs TRBV2 and TRBJ2-7; TRBD2 agrees at 13 bases. The CDR3 extends over 16 amino acids. CDR1 and CDR2 from the germline V gene are SNHLY and FYNNEI. V shed 4 bases and J 2 bases; nucleotides not matched to a gene: 5. The covered CDR3 bases are TGTGCCAGCAGTGGATTGGGACTAGCGGGGCCCTACGAG. Encoded protein: CASSGLGLAGPYE. The CDR3 as a whole reads CASSGLGLAGPYEQYF.

This clone was observed a few times. The missing CDR3 end, 3 residues past where the read stops, is filled in from the germline J gene. The chain is built from TRBV7-2 and TRBJ2-5, with a tentative D call TRBD1 (5 bases). Germline V gene sequence: CDR1 SGHTA, CDR2 FQGNSA. The CDR3 extends over 15 amino acids. V gave up 1 base and J gave up 1 base, with 10 bases separating them. Incomplete CDR3 DNA: TGTGCCAGCAGCTTAGGGGGCGCCTCCCAAGAGACC. Protein product: CASSLGGASQET. The full CDR3 sequence reads CASSLGGASQETQYF.

As regards this clone: The read halts 3 residues ahead of the CDR3 end, with the missing end drawn from the germline J gene. The chain employs TRBV6-2 or TRBV6-3 and TRBJ2-7; 9 positions match TRBD2. V shed 1 base and J 4 bases; nucleotides not matched to a gene: 2. CDR3 length equals 14 residues. Germline loops: CDR1 MNHEY, CDR2 SVGEGT. The CDR3 DNA, read in part, is TGTGCCAGCAGTTACTGGACTAGCGAGTACGAG. It is translated as CASSYWTSEYE. The full-length CDR3 reads as CASSYWTSEYEQYF.

The sample holds a few counts of this clone. Read sequence stops 3 residues before the CDR3 end, and the germline J gene provides the missing end. The chain employs TRBV2 and TRBJ2-1; possible D gene TRBD2, 6 bases. V was shortened by 2 bases and J by 0 bases, with 11 bases between the two germline ends. The CDR3 has 16 residues. Germline lookup yields CDR1 SNHLY and CDR2 FYNNEI. The covered CDR3 bases are TGTGCCAGCAGTGAACCCATAGCGGCCTCCTACAATGAG. It codes for CASSEPIAASYNE. The complete CDR3 reads CASSEPIAASYNEQFF.

As to this clone: Read data end 3 residues before the CDR3 end; the end is taken from the germline J gene. J is TRBJ2-3 and V is TRBV11-2; no firm D call. Germline lookup yields CDR1 SGHAT and CDR2 FQNNGV. With 4 bases removed from V and 4 bases from J, the gap between germline ends came to 3 bases. CDR3 length equals 11 residues. Incomplete CDR3 DNA: TGTGCCAGCAGCTCCTCAGATACG. Encoded protein: CASSSSDT. The whole CDR3 region reads CASSSSDTQYF.

This clone has just a few counts. CDR3 bases read: TGTGCCAGCAGTGAGCGACAGGGGGAGTCACCC. Translated, it gives CASSERQGESP. The whole CDR3 is CASSERQGESPLHF. The genes are TRBV6-1 and TRBJ1-6; 9 bases align to TRBD1. The read comes to an end 3 residues before the CDR3 does, leaving the germline J gene to fill in the end. Germline V CDR1 and CDR2: MNHNS, SASEGT. Trimming took 3 bases from V and 10 from J; bases not matched to a gene: 4. The CDR3 totals 14 residues.

Worth noting for this clone: The read finishes 3 residues shy of the CDR3 end, and the germline J gene is used to complete it. The chain recombines TRBV7-9 with TRBJ1-2; D gene unclear. Germline V CDR1 and CDR2: SEHNR, FQNEAQ (reference sequence). This CDR3 comprises 13 residues. V was cut by 1 base and J by 0 bases, with 3 bases left in between. The covered CDR3 bases are TGTGCCAGCAGCTTAGATACTAACTATGGC. Protein sequence: CASSLDTNYG. From start to end, the CDR3 is CASSLDTNYGYTF.

This clone appeared a few times. The CDR3 bases that were read are TGTGCCAGCAGTGATATGGCGGGGGGGATCCAAGAGACC. Amino acid sequence: CASSDMAGGIQET. The full CDR3 protein is CASSDMAGGIQETQYF. This rearrangement joins TRBV6-1 to TRBJ2-5, with 9 bases fitting TRBD2. The missing CDR3 end, 3 residues past where the read stops, is filled in from the germline J gene. Germline V gene sequence: CDR1 MNHNS, CDR2 SASEGT. The V and J ends lost 3 bases and 1 base, in that order; junction bases with no gene match: 6. This CDR3 contains 16 residues.

The sequenced part of the CDR3 DNA is TGTGCCTGGAGTGTACCCCCGGGGATAGTCGTGAATGAG. Translation gives CAWSVPPGIVVNE. In full, the CDR3 reads CAWSVPPGIVVNEQFF. The chain couples TRBV30 to TRBJ2-1, with D perhaps matching TRBD2 (5 bases). The CDR3 extends 3 residues past the end of the read, so its final part is completed from the germline J gene. Deletions cut 0 bases from V and 7 bases from J, with 19 bases between. Germline CDR1 and CDR2: GTSNPN and SVGIG (reference sequence). This CDR3 comprises 16 residues.

With regard to this clone: Read coverage stops 3 residues before the CDR3 terminus; the germline J gene supplies the remainder. This chain connects TRBV6-1 to TRBJ2-1; D is possibly TRBD2 (7 bases). CDR3 length: 15 amino acids. The V end was cut by 3 bases, the J end by 4 bases, with 13 bases between. Germline-derived CDR1 and CDR2 are MNHNS and SASEGT. The CDR3: CASSEGGGQYNEQFF. The sequenced part of the CDR3 DNA is TGTGCCAGCAGTGAGGGCGGGGGCCAATACAATGAG.

This clone was seen at least ten times. Read data end 3 residues before the CDR3 end; the end is taken from the germline J gene. The rearrangement uses TRBV29-1 and TRBJ1-1, with TRBD1 matching over 7 bases. CDR3 length: 14 amino acids. Germline trimming cut 3 bases from V and 0 bases from J; bases unmatched to any gene: 4. Germline-derived CDR1 and CDR2 are SQVTM and ANQGSEA. The sequenced CDR3 bases are TGCAGCGTTGATTCAGGGGGGATGAACACTGAA. Protein sequence: CSVDSGGMNTE. The full CDR3 reads CSVDSGGMNTEAFF.

This clone was detected many times. The CDR3 extends 3 residues past the end of the read, so its final part is completed from the germline J gene. The chain links TRBV30 to TRBJ1-1; D not certain. Germline V gives CDR1 GTSNPN, CDR2 SVGIG (reference sequence). The CDR3 length is 12 residues. The V end was cut by 4 bases, the J end by 1 base, with 7 bases between. The CDR3 bases that were read are TGTGCCTGGATGTCCAGGAACACTGAA. Its protein product is CAWMSRNTE. The full CDR3 reads CAWMSRNTEAFF. The whole variable domain, remainder taken from reference TRBV30 and TRBJ1-1, is SQTIHQWPATLVQPVGSPLSLECTVEGTSNPNLYWYRQAAGRGLQLLFYSVGIGQISSEVPQNLSASRPQDRQFILSSKKLLLSDSGFYLCAWMSRNTEAFFGQGTRLTVV.

About this clone itself: The sequence runs out 3 residues before the end of the CDR3; the remainder is reconstructed from the germline J gene. The chain links TRBV2 to TRBJ2-3; D perhaps matches TRBD1 (6 bases). Per germline, CDR1 SNHLY and CDR2 FYNNEI. Trimming cost V 7 bases and J 4 bases, with 15 bases left between them. This CDR3 comprises 14 residues. Incomplete CDR3 DNA: TGTGCCAGCAACCGCAACAGGGATCCAGATACG. Its translation is CASNRNRDPDT. The entire CDR3 is CASNRNRDPDTQYF.

Many counts were recorded for this clone. The read halts 3 residues ahead of the CDR3 end, with the missing end drawn from the germline J gene. V is TRBV5-1 and J is TRBJ2-4, with D tentatively TRBD1 (6 bases). V lost 4 bases and J 5 bases, leaving 10 bases between the germline ends. CDR3 length equals 13 residues. Germline V gene data show CDR1 as SGHRS and CDR2 as YFSETQ. CDR3 sequence reads: CASSEGGENIQYF. The DNA read from the CDR3 is TGCGCCAGCAGCGAAGGGGGTGAAAACATT.

This clone was seen many times. The read gets to within 3 residues of the CDR3 end, and the germline J gene fills in the rest. The genes are TRBV7-2 and TRBJ2-7; D is unresolved. Looked up from germline, CDR1 is SGHTA and CDR2 is FQGNSA. This CDR3 has 11 amino acids. Trimming removed 2 bases at V and 3 bases at J, with 2 bases between. The sequenced CDR3 bases are TGTGCCAGCAGCTTACGCTACGAG. It is translated as CASSLRYE. The whole CDR3 is CASSLRYEQYF.

This clone was counted many times. The missing CDR3 end, 3 residues past where the read stops, is filled in from the germline J gene. The rearrangement uses TRBV2 and TRBJ1-5, with TRBD1 matching 7 bases. This CDR3 is built from 15 residues. V dropped 6 bases and J dropped 7; count of bases not matched to a gene: 12. CDR1 is SNHLY, CDR2 FYNNEI, per germline. CDR3 protein: CASRLTGEGEQPQHF. CDR3 DNA, as far as it was read: TGTGCCAGCAGGCTAACAGGGGAGGGAGAACAGCCC.

This clone was observed many times. The read terminates 3 residues ahead of where the CDR3 ends, so the germline J gene completes it. The rearrangement joins TRBV7-8 to TRBJ2-7; 7 positions match TRBD1. The CDR3 runs 15 residues. With V trimmed by 1 base and J by 4 bases, 7 bases remained unmatched. CDR1 SGHVS and CDR2 FQNEAQ come from the germline V gene. The sequenced CDR3 bases are TGTGCCAGCAGCTTAGTCTTACAGGGGACGTACGAG. Its translation: CASSLVLQGTYE. The entire CDR3 protein is CASSLVLQGTYEQYF.

This clone came up a few times. The CDR3 goes on 3 residues after the read ends, and that part is filled in from the germline J gene. The gene calls are TRBV7-3 and TRBJ2-1; D is unresolved. The CDR3 loop spans 17 amino acids. V lost 5 bases, J lost 1 base, and 18 bases lay in between. The germline V gene encodes CDR1 SGHTA and CDR2 FQGTGA. CDR3 loop: CASSRNPQLESYNEQFF. The sequenced CDR3 bases are TGTGCCAGCAGCCGAAACCCCCAGCTAGAGTCCTACAATGAG.